This TCR beta chain was sequenced in a study of a mutant IDH1 vaccine in newly diagnosed glioma. Overall study context: The study started vaccination 4-6 weeks after radiotherapy alone, or with temozolomide cycles. At week 47 came visit V13, while visit V12 had come at week 35. Patients got radiotherapy, temozolomide, or both beforehand, and most got both.

Using immunoSEQ multiplex PCR, the repertoire was profiled, and TCRdb retains in-frame clones only, with some absent. The sample records about 54,000 clones, around 84% being singletons. Concerning this clone itself: The target antigen is unknown.

The study, taken as a whole, reports: Seemingly, top peripheral T cell clonotype changes bore no relation to pseudoprogression.

The time point was: week 35, safety follow-up. The vaccine gave 300 ug of a 20-mer mutant IDH1 peptide subcutaneously per dose. The specimen was PBMCs, collected from a glioma patient whose treatment included an IDH1 peptide vaccine. The TCR sequence derives from a woman younger than 35 with glioma.

CDR3 sequence reads: CASSLGWTGGDGYTF. The CDR3 nucleotides are TGTGCCAGCAGCTTAGGCTGGACAGGGGGCGACGGCTACACCTTC. This chain links TRBV11-2 with TRBJ1-2; TRBD1 matches at 11 bases. Germline-derived CDR1 and CDR2 are SGHAT and FQNNGV. The CDR3 is made up of 15 amino acids. J lost 8 bases, V lost 1 base, and 6 bases had no gene match.